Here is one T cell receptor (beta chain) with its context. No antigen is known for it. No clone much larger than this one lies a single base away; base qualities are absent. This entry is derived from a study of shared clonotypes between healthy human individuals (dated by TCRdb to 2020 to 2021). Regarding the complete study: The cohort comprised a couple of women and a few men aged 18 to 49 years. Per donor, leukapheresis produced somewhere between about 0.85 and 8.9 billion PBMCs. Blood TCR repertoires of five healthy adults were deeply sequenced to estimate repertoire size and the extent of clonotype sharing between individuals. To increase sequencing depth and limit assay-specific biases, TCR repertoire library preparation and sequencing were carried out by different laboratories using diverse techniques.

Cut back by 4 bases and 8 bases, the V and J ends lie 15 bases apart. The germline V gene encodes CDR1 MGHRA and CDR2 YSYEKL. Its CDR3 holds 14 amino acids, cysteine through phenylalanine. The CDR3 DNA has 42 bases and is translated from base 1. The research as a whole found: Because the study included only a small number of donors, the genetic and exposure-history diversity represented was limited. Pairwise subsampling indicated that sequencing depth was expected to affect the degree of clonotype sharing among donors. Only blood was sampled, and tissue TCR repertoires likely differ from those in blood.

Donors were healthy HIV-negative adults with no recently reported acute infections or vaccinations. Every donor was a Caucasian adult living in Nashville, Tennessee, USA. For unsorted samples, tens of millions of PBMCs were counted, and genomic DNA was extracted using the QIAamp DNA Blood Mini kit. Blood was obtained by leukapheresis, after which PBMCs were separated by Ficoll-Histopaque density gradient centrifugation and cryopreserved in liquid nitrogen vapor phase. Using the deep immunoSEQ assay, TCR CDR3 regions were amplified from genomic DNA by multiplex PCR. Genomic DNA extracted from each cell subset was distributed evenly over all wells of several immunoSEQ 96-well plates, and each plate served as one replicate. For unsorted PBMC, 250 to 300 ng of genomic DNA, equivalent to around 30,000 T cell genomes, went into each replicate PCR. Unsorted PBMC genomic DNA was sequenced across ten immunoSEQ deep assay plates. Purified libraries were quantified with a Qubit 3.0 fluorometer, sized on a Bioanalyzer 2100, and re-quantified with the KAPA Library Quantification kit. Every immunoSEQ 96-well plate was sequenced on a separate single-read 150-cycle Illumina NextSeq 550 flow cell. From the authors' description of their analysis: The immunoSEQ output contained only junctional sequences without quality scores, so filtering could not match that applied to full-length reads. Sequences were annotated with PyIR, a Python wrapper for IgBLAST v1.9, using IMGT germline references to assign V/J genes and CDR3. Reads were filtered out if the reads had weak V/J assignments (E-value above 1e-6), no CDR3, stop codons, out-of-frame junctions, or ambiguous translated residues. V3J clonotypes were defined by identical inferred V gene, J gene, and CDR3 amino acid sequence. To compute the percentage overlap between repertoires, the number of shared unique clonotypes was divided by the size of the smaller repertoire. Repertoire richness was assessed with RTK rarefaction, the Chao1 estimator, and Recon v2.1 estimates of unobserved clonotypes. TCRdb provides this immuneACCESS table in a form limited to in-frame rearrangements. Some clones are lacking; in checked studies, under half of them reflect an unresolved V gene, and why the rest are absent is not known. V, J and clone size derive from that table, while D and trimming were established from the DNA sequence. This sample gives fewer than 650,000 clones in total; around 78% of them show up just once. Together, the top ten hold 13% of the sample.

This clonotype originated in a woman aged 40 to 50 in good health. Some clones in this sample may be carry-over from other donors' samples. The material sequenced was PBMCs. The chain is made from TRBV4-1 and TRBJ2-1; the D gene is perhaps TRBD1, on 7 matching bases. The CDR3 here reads CASSRLRGVDEQFF. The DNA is TGCGCCAGCAGCCGTCTCAGGGGGGTCGATGAGCAGTTCTTC.